Following are 18 T cell receptor beta chains from one sample sequenced in a study of CD8 T cells in Susac syndrome. With random hexamers, reverse transcription was performed on about 0.5 to 1 ug of RNA. MiXCR, run by TCRdb on the immunoSEQ multiplex PCR reads, gives a single entry per CDR3 protein. The sample holds more than 250,000 distinct CDR3 sequences, about 90% seen once. Sequencing was done on a sample of CD4+ T cells from PBMCs. The receptors derive from a human donor with multiple sclerosis.

This chain joins TRBV5-1 and TRBJ2-1; the match to TRBD2 covers 11 bases. The germline V gene has CDR1 SGHRS and CDR2 YFSETQ. The junction had 8 bases not matched to a gene; V was cut back by 2 bases and J by 4 bases. This CDR3 is 17 amino acids long. The CDR3 sequence: CASSLNAGTSGYNEQFF. In DNA form, the CDR3 reads TGCGCCAGCAGCTTAAACGCCGGGACTAGCGGATACAATGAGCAGTTCTTC.

The genes are TRBV2 and TRBJ2-1; no firm D call. The V end was cut by 2 bases, the J end by 3 bases, with 8 bases between. The CDR3 totals 14 residues. Germline-derived CDR1 and CDR2 are SNHLY and FYNNEI. This CDR3 reads CASSERSVYNEQFF. The DNA for the CDR3 is TGTGCCAGCAGTGAACGCAGCGTCTACAATGAGCAGTTCTTC.

This chain joins TRBV10-3 and TRBJ2-2; TRBD1 matches at 10 bases. V shed 8 bases and J 6 bases; nucleotides not matched to a gene: 6. CDR3 length: 14 residues. Looked up from germline, CDR1 is ENHRY and CDR2 is SYGVKD. This CDR3 reads CAISGTGVPGELFF. CDR3 DNA sequence: TGTGCCATCTCCGGGACAGGGGTCCCCGGGGAGCTGTTTTTT.

The rearrangement uses TRBV7-2 and TRBJ2-5, with 7 bases fitting TRBD2. Per germline, CDR1 SGHTA and CDR2 FQGNSA. With V trimmed by 5 bases and J by 10 bases, 16 bases remained unmatched. The CDR3 totals 15 residues. For the CDR3, the DNA is TGTGCCAGCAGCCCCCCGGGGGGAAAGGCGAGGGGCCAGTACTTC. Translated, it gives CASSPPGGKARGQYF.

The chain combines TRBV7-2 with TRBJ1-3; no clear D gene. Germline CDR1 reads SGHTA; CDR2 reads FQGNSA. CDR3 size: 15 residues. With 5 bases removed from V and 1 base from J, the gap between germline ends came to 12 bases. As DNA, the CDR3 is TGTGCCAGCAGCCCAATGGGCGGGTCTGGAAACACCATATATTTT. It translates to CASSPMGGSGNTIYF.

This clonotype was observed once. The chain joins TRBV29-1 to TRBJ2-4; either TRBD1 or TRBD2 may fit D (5 bases each). Per germline, CDR1 SQVTM and CDR2 ANQGSEA. This CDR3 spans 16 amino acids. The V end was cut by 7 bases, the J end by 0 bases, with 19 bases between. The CDR3 spells CSARDEALVAKNIQYF. The CDR3 region has the DNA TGCAGCGCTCGGGACGAAGCTTTGGTAGCCAAAAACATTCAGTACTTC.

J is TRBJ1-2 and V is TRBV4-1; a possible D gene is TRBD1 (5 bases). The germline V gene encodes CDR1 MGHRA and CDR2 YSYEKL. This CDR3 is built from 16 residues. V lost 5 bases to trimming and J lost 0 bases, with 16 bases between them. CDR3 protein: CASSVQPGPANYGYTF. As DNA, the CDR3 is TGCGCCAGCAGCGTCCAACCGGGGCCCGCTAACTATGGCTACACCTTC.

This clonotype was recorded only once. The chain joins TRBV6-2 or TRBV6-3 to TRBJ2-7; TRBD1 is a possible D gene (6 bases). V was trimmed by 6 bases and J by 6 bases, leaving 36 bases between them. The CDR3 has 20 residues. CDR1 is MNHEY, CDR2 SVGEGT, per germline. DNA for the CDR3: TGTGCCAGCAGCCGCCTACAACTGGGGGCTGCCCATCCCCGATTGAGCGAGCAGTACTTC. Translated: CASSRLQLGAAHPRLSEQYF.

The gene calls are TRBV9 and TRBJ2-3; 7 nucleotides agree with TRBD2. The CDR3 is 12 amino acids. Trimming removed 6 bases from V and 3 bases from J; junction bases left unmatched: 1. The V gene's germline CDR1 is SGDLS and CDR2 YYNGEE. The CDR3 here is CASNGGTDTQYF. The CDR3 nucleotides read TGTGCCAGCAACGGGGGGACAGATACGCAGTATTTT.

The gene calls are TRBV29-1 and TRBJ2-3; 7 positions match TRBD2. This CDR3 has 15 residues. Trimming took 6 bases from V and 8 from J; bases not matched to a gene: 17. Germline V lookup: CDR1 SQVTM, CDR2 ANQGSEA. The CDR3 region is CSVTPGRAGRGTQYF. In DNA, the CDR3 is TGCAGCGTCACCCCCGGGAGAGCGGGACGTGGTACGCAGTATTTT.

The chain carries TRBV2 and TRBJ1-4; weak D call: TRBD1 (5 bases). There are 16 residues in the CDR3. V was shortened by 7 bases and J by 5 bases, with 20 bases between the two germline ends. Germline V gives CDR1 SNHLY, CDR2 FYNNEI. As DNA, the CDR3 is TGTGCCAGCACTAGTTCTGGGGCTCTTCAGAATGAAAAACTGTTTTTT. Its translation is CASTSSGALQNEKLFF.

The chain employs TRBV7-3 and TRBJ2-3; 12 nucleotides match TRBD2. J was trimmed by 2 bases and V by 5 bases; bases with no gene match: 5. This CDR3 spans 16 amino acids. Looked up from germline, CDR1 is SGHTA and CDR2 is FQGTGA. CDR3 DNA sequence: TGTGCCAGCAGCCCCCGGACTAGCGGGGACACAGATACGCAGTATTTT. Amino acid sequence: CASSPRTSGDTDTQYF. Full variable domain (remainder filled in from reference TRBV7-3 and TRBJ2-3): GAGVSQTPSNKVTEKGKYVELRCDPISGHTALYWYRQSLGQGPEFLIYFQGTGAADDSGLPNDRFFAVRPEGSVSTLKIQRTERGDSAVYLCASSPRTSGDTDTQYFGPGTRLTVL.

V and J are TRBV18 and TRBJ1-3; the D is unclear. Per the germline V gene, CDR1 is KGHSH and CDR2 is LQKENI. The CDR3 is made up of 14 amino acids. Trimming pared 5 bases from V and 0 bases from J, leaving 8 bases between. CDR3 in DNA: TGTGCCAGCTCAGCTACAGCCTCTGGAAACACCATATATTTT. This translates into CASSATASGNTIYF. The full variable domain, with the rest looked up from reference TRBV18 and TRBJ1-3, is NAGVMQNPRHLVRRRGQEARLRCSPMKGHSHVYWYRQLPEEGLKFMVYLQKENIIDESGMPKERFSAEFPKEGPSILRIQQVVRGDSAAYFCASSATASGNTIYFGEGSWLTVV.

The genes are TRBV19 and TRBJ2-5, with a weak D call TRBD1 (6 bases). CDR3 length equals 16 residues. Germline V CDR1 and CDR2: LNHDA, SQIVND (reference sequence). Trimming pared 2 bases from V and 5 bases from J, leaving 18 bases between. The CDR3 protein is CASSIPGDVYGETQYF. In DNA, the CDR3 is TGTGCCAGTAGTATACCAGGGGACGTCTACGGGGAGACCCAGTACTTC.

The V and J genes are TRBV5-1 and TRBJ1-1; 7 nucleotides agree with TRBD1. This CDR3 is built from 14 residues. From germline, CDR1 is SGHRS and CDR2 YFSETQ. V trimming: 4 bases; J trimming: 5 bases; junction bases outside the gene matches: 8. In nucleotides, the CDR3 is TGCGCCAGCAGCATGACAGGGATGGGAACTGAAGCTTTCTTT. This sequence encodes CASSMTGMGTEAFF.

The V and J genes are TRBV4-3 and TRBJ2-3, with 11 bases fitting TRBD2. The germline V gene has CDR1 LGHNA and CDR2 YSLEER. CDR3 length: 16 amino acids. V was pared by 3 bases and J by 4 bases, with 6 bases of the junction left unmatched. The CDR3 nucleotides read TGCGCCAGCAGCCATCCCCAGACTAGCGGGGCAGATACGCAGTATTTT. This codes for CASSHPQTSGADTQYF.

The chain links TRBV9 to TRBJ1-3; no clear D. CDR3 size: 16 residues. Trimming left V 0 bases short and J 1 base short, with 11 bases between. Germline V lookup: CDR1 SGDLS, CDR2 YYNGEE. CDR3 protein: CASSVAIGLSGNTIYF. The CDR3, as DNA: TGTGCCAGCAGCGTAGCTATAGGCCTTTCTGGAAACACCATATATTTT.

The chain is built from TRBV12-3 or TRBV12-4 and TRBJ1-2; no definite D call. Between the trimmed V and J ends, which lost 5 bases and 6 bases, there was a span of 22 bases. The CDR3 spans 16 residues. In DNA, the CDR3 is TGTGCCAGCAGTACATCCTCGGCCCCGAGGACCCATGGCTACACCTTC. It codes for CASSTSSAPRTHGYTF.